The text below deals with one TCR beta chain. The sample belongs to a study of blood T cell repertoires in COVID-19. Turning to the study itself: From T cells, B-cell-depleted T cells, or PBMCs came the material, which was cDNA or gDNA.

Original handling: Amplification of reference gene primers provided the estimated nucleated cell counts. Here immunoSEQ multiplex PCR was the method, and the copy in TCRdb shows in-frame clones only, minus some. V, J and clone size derive from that table, while D and trimming were established from the DNA sequence. This sample yields over 200,000 clones, of which 85% to 90% are seen a single time; roughly 10% belongs to the top ten. V lost 2 bases, J lost 2 bases, and 5 bases stayed unmatched. This CDR3 has 15 residues. Per the germline V gene, CDR1 is LGHNA and CDR2 is YSLEER. Sequencing was performed on PBMCs or T cells enriched from blood (not recorded which). The chain uses TRBV4-3 and TRBJ1-1; the match to TRBD1 covers 7 bases. The sequence was collected from a middle-aged man who had recovered from COVID-19. In DNA form, the CDR3 reads TGCGCCAGCAGCCAAAGGGCAGGGGGTAACACTGAAGCTTTCTTT. Residues: CASSQRAGGNTEAFF.